One and the same sample provided the 18 T cell receptor beta chains below, sequenced in a study of blood T cell repertoires in COVID-19. Produced via immunoSEQ multiplex PCR; TCRdb's table is partial and in-frame only. This sample carries some 230,000 clones, 82% of them seen once, and the ten largest clones take 7.5% to 9.5%. Sequencing was carried out using peripheral blood. The receptors derive from a woman older than 75 with COVID-19, enrolled during active disease.

This clone was detected a few times. The CDR3 DNA sequence: TGTGCCAGCAGCCAAGGACAGGGCTTAAACTATGGCTACACCTTC. Residues: CASSQGQGLNYGYTF. This rearrangement joins TRBV3-1 (or the pseudogene TRBV3-2) to TRBJ1-2; TRBD1 agrees at 7 bases. CDR1 and CDR2 (germline): LGHDT, YNNKEL (reference sequence). The CDR3 consists of 15 residues. J gave up 2 bases and V 1 base, and 4 bases lay outside the gene matches.

The gene calls are TRBV5-6 and TRBJ1-2, with 11 bases identical to TRBD1. In germline, CDR1 is SGHDT, CDR2 YYEEEE. The CDR3 loop spans 16 amino acids. V shed 4 bases and J 6 bases; nucleotides not matched to a gene: 11. In DNA form, the CDR3 reads TGTGCCAGCAGCGCCCGGGACAGGGGGTACGAGGATGGCTACACCTTC. This translates into CASSARDRGYEDGYTF.

This chain joins TRBV6-2 or TRBV6-3 and TRBJ1-1, with 7 nucleotides matching TRBD1. Germline assignment: CDR1 MNHEY and CDR2 SVGEGT. V gave up 2 bases and J gave up 7 bases; unmatched junction bases: 13. The CDR3 spans 16 residues. CDR3 amino acids: CASSYLRVTTGNEAFF. The CDR3 DNA sequence: TGTGCCAGCAGTTACCTACGGGTTACGACAGGGAATGAAGCTTTCTTT.

This clone turned up a few times. The chain links TRBV18 to TRBJ2-1; D uncertain. The germline V gene encodes CDR1 KGHSH and CDR2 LQKENI. V lost 1 base and J lost 8, with 12 bases in between. The CDR3 is 14 residues long. CDR3 DNA sequence: TGTGCCAGCTCACCACTCCGATCGGCGGATGAGCAGTTCTTC. This encodes CASSPLRSADEQFF. Complete variable domain (other parts from reference TRBV18 and TRBJ2-1): NAGVMQNPRHLVRRRGQEARLRCSPMKGHSHVYWYRQLPEEGLKFMVYLQKENIIDESGMPKERFSAEFPKEGPSILRIQQVVRGDSAAYFCASSPLRSADEQFFGPGTRLTVL.

The chain couples TRBV19 to TRBJ2-3, with TRBD1 matching over 7 bases. The V segment lost 3 bases and the J segment 2 bases; nucleotides outside the gene matches: 5. The CDR3 loop spans 15 amino acids. Germline lookup yields CDR1 LNHDA and CDR2 SQIVND (reference sequence). This CDR3 reads CASSMTGIPTDTQYF. In nucleotides, the CDR3 is TGTGCCAGTAGTATGACAGGGATCCCCACAGATACGCAGTATTTT. The variable domain in full, with the rest retrieved from reference TRBV19 and TRBJ2-3, is DGGITQSPKYLFRKEGQNVTLSCEQNLNHDAMYWYRQDPGQGLRLIYYSQIVNDFQKGDIAEGYSVSREKKESFPLTVTSAQKNPTAFYLCASSMTGIPTDTQYFGPGTRLTVL.

The chain joins TRBV19 to TRBJ1-5, with D possibly matching TRBD1 (6 bases). The CDR3 is 16 amino acids. Trimming cost V 3 bases and J 3 bases, with 15 bases left between them. The germline CDR1 and CDR2 sequences are LNHDA and SQIVND (reference sequence). The CDR3 sequence: CASSISGEGINQPQHF. CDR3 sequence (DNA): TGTGCCAGTAGTATTTCAGGGGAGGGCATCAATCAGCCCCAGCATTTT.

The rearrangement links TRBV28 to TRBJ1-4, with 10 bases that match TRBD1. The CDR3 spans 15 residues. The V and J ends lost 8 bases and 6 bases, in that order; junction bases with no gene match: 9. Germline V CDR1 and CDR2: MDHEN, SYDVKM. The CDR3 coding sequence is TGTGCCAGCGGAATTACCGGGACAGGGGATGAAAAACTGTTTTTT. As protein: CASGITGTGDEKLFF.

V gene TRBV7-2 combines with J gene TRBJ2-1, with D maybe TRBD1 (6 bases). The germline V gene has CDR1 SGHTA and CDR2 FQGNSA. The CDR3 contains 13 residues. Trimming cost V 5 bases and J 13 bases, with 18 bases left between them. CDR3 sequence (DNA): TGTGCCAGCAGCAATGGGGACATTAAGTCCCAGTTCTTC. It translates to CASSNGDIKSQFF.

This sequence joins TRBV5-4 and TRBJ2-3; 10 bases line up with TRBD2. Germline lookup yields CDR1 SGHNT and CDR2 YYREEE (reference sequence). The V and J ends lost 3 bases and 1 base, in that order; junction bases with no gene match: 2. This CDR3 spans 15 amino acids. CDR3 region: CASSSGTSGTDTQYF. CDR3 bases: TGTGCCAGCAGCTCCGGGACTAGCGGCACAGATACGCAGTATTTT.

V gene TRBV14 combines with J gene TRBJ2-7; weak D call: TRBD2 (6 bases). The CDR3 runs 15 residues. V lost 1 base and J lost 2, with 12 bases in between. From germline, CDR1 is SGHDN and CDR2 FVKESK. CDR3 sequence (DNA): TGTGCCAGCAGCCAAGGTCGCGGGGCAACCTACGAGCAGTACTTC. The encoded protein is CASSQGRGATYEQYF.

The chain uses TRBV7-3 and TRBJ1-1, with unresolved D. Per the germline V gene, CDR1 is SGHTA and CDR2 is FQGTGA. V was cut by 3 bases and J by 2 bases, with 7 bases left in between. CDR3 length equals 13 residues. DNA for the CDR3: TGTGCCAGCAGCTTCGTGAGTAACACTGAAGCTTTCTTT. The encoded protein is CASSFVSNTEAFF. The variable domain in full, completed from reference TRBV7-3 and TRBJ1-1, reads GAGVSQTPSNKVTEKGKYVELRCDPISGHTALYWYRQSLGQGPEFLIYFQGTGAADDSGLPNDRFFAVRPEGSVSTLKIQRTERGDSAVYLCASSFVSNTEAFFGQGTRLTVV.

The V gene is TRBV5-6, the J gene TRBJ1-1; possibly TRBD1 for D (5 bases). The CDR3 is made up of 14 amino acids. The germline V gene has CDR1 SGHDT and CDR2 YYEEEE. V was pared by 4 bases and J by 5 bases, with 15 bases between. DNA for the CDR3: TGTGCCAGCAGCCCGGGAGGATGGGGGACTGAAGCTTTCTTT. Its protein is CASSPGGWGTEAFF.

This clone was observed a handful of times. The V call is TRBV7-9, the J call TRBJ2-2; no definite D call. Trimming stripped 7 bases from V and 6 bases from J, with 9 bases between. Germline CDR1 SEHNR, CDR2 FQNEAQ (reference sequence). The CDR3 is 12 amino acids. The CDR3 loop reads CASNEVAGELFF. For the CDR3, the DNA is TGTGCCAGCAACGAAGTAGCCGGGGAGCTGTTTTTT.

The V call is TRBV19, the J call TRBJ1-2; D is possibly TRBD1 (6 bases). The CDR3 is 16 amino acids. V shed 4 bases and J shed 5 bases, with 20 bases lying between them. Looked up from germline, CDR1 is LNHDA and CDR2 is SQIVND (reference sequence). The CDR3: CASSTPGWDISYGYTF. CDR3 coding DNA: TGTGCCAGTAGTACCCCCGGATGGGACATTTCTTATGGCTACACCTTC. The entire variable domain, with the rest obtained from reference TRBV19 and TRBJ1-2, is as follows: DGGITQSPKYLFRKEGQNVTLSCEQNLNHDAMYWYRQDPGQGLRLIYYSQIVNDFQKGDIAEGYSVSREKKESFPLTVTSAQKNPTAFYLCASSTPGWDISYGYTFGSGTRLTVV.

This clone has only one observation. V gene TRBV7-3 combines with J gene TRBJ2-3; D is ambiguous. Germline V lookup: CDR1 SGHTA, CDR2 FQGTGA. The CDR3 is 14 residues long. Trimming removed 0 bases from V and 2 bases from J, with 6 bases in between. The CDR3 DNA follows: TGTGCCAGCAGCTTAACTCCAATCACAGATACGCAGTATTTT. This translates into CASSLTPITDTQYF.

This chain joins TRBV15 and TRBJ2-2, with 13 bases lining up with TRBD2. This CDR3 has 17 residues. The V and J ends lost 5 bases and 7 bases, in that order; junction bases with no gene match: 10. Germline CDR1 reads LNHNV; CDR2 reads YYDKDF (reference sequence). The CDR3 region is CATSWRSGLAGRGELFF. CDR3 DNA sequence: TGTGCCACCAGCTGGCGTTCGGGACTAGCGGGACGCGGGGAGCTGTTTTTT.

The J gene is TRBJ2-1, the V gene TRBV2; possible D gene TRBD2, 5 bases. The germline V gene has CDR1 SNHLY and CDR2 FYNNEI. With 7 bases removed from V and 6 bases from J, the gap between germline ends came to 16 bases. This CDR3 has 14 residues. The CDR3: CASTRMPAGNEQFF. In DNA form, the CDR3 reads TGTGCCAGCACCCGGATGCCGGCGGGCAATGAGCAGTTCTTC.

J is TRBJ2-5 and V is TRBV6-6, with TRBD1 identical over 11 bases. The CDR3 contains 15 residues. J was trimmed by 5 bases and V by 8 bases; bases with no gene match: 10. CDR1 is MNHNY and CDR2 is SVGAGI in the germline V gene (reference sequence). The CDR3: CASLSGTGGSETQYF. CDR3 DNA: TGTGCCAGCCTATCCGGGACAGGGGGAAGTGAGACCCAGTACTTC.